A selection of T cell receptor beta chains follows, all from one sample in a study of a mutant IDH1 vaccine in newly diagnosed glioma. What these receptors recognize is not known. The repertoire was sequenced with immunoSEQ multiplex PCR; TCRdb's copy has only in-frame clones and lacks some. The sample holds approximately 50,000 clones, 75% to 85% seen once. The sequences come from PBMCs, collected from a glioma patient whose treatment included an IDH1 peptide vaccine. Receptors were obtained from a man aged 40-49 years with glioma. The CDR3 runs from the conserved cysteine through the conserved F or W. Where a row states a size, it is once, few, many or the class of an expanded clone; other rows omit it.

TRBV11-3 | - | 15 | CASSFRRYSTDTQYF
TRBV7-8 | - | 15 | CASSLGDPDLYGYTF
TRBV10-3 | - | 15 | CAISEGATNTGELFF
TRBV7-9 | - | 14 | CASSPPGGQGEQFF
TRBV19 | - | 13 | CASSPRGDAEQFF
TRBV19 | - | 16 | CASTPPGTSGKETQYF
TRBV7-9 | - | 15 | CASSLALGRYNEQFF
TRBV5-4 | - | 15 | CASSLGRDLGYEQYF
TRBV6-6 | - | 12 | CASLSSPDTQYF
TRBV13 | - | 13 | CASSRGGTGELFF
TRBV6-4 | - | 15 | CASSDSGGGTDTQYF
TRBV14 | - | 17 | CASSQDGENSLNTEAFF
TRBV4-3 | - | 13 | CASSQDRNLGAFF
TRBV13 | - | 13 | CASSFGGNQPQHF
TRBV9 | - | 15 | CASSATGDTNTEAFF
TRBV6-5 | few | 16 | CASSYQITGANTEAFF
TRBV2 | - | 17 | CASSEGVRGRSPDTQYF
TRBV27 | - | 15 | CASSWTGGGNQPQHF
TRBV5-4 | once | 13 | CASSSRQNYGYTF
TRBV6-1 | few | 14 | CASSEYTGNTEAFF
TRBV9 | - | 21 | CASSVGPGTGSNYRVTDTQYF
TRBV6-5 | - | 14 | CASSPDRGNEKLFF
TRBV5-1 | many | 16 | CASSLVLAGGPGEQYF
TRBV18 | - | 15 | CASSPPVSGSNEQFF
TRBV25-1 | - | 16 | CASSEVGSGGFTEAFF
TRBV2 | - | 15 | CASSESGQGGYGYTF
TRBV18 | - | 14 | CASSPTTNTDTQYF
TRBV2 | few | 13 | CASSEGARQEQYF
TRBV7-9 | - | 13 | CASSLGSSSGAFF
TRBV6-4 | - | 16 | CASSDSASGSVYEQFF
TRBV7-9 | - | 12 | CASSRTSYEQYF
TRBV7-2 | - | 18 | CASSLEVLAATAGNTIYF
TRBV11-2 | - | 17 | CASSLDPVLKGGQPQHF
TRBV21-1 | - | 16 | CASSKFPGGSTDTQYF
TRBV29-1 | - | 15 | CSVDRTSPSEYGYTF
TRBV5-1 | - | 14 | CASSPFTGSYEQYF
TRBV5-6 | - | 15 | CASSLVGRGNYGYTF
TRBV28 | - | 14 | CASSLTQRQEGYTF
TRBV6-4 | once | 16 | CASSPTDRGRWNEQFF